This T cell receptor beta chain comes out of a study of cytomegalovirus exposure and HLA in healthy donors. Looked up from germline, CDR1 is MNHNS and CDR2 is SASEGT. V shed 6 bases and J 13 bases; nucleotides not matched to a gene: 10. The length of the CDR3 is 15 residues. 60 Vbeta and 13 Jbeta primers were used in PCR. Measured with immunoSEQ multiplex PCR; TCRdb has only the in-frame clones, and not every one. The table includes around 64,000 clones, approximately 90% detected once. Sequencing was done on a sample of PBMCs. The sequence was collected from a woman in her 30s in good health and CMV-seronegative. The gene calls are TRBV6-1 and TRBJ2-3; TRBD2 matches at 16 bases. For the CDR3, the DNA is TGTGCCAGCAGAGCGACGGGACTAGCGGGAGGGCCCGAGTATTTT. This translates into CASRATGLAGGPEYF.